The clone carrying this TCR beta chain occurred a few times. The antigen remains unidentified. From the RT-PCR reads, TCRdb called clonotypes with MiXCR, one entry per CDR3 protein. The sample comprises roughly 500,000 distinct CDR3 sequences, approximately 15% of which are singletons, and less than 4% rests with the top ten. With 4 bases removed from V and 0 bases from J, the gap between germline ends came to 14 bases. Germline V gene data show CDR1 as SGDLS and CDR2 as YYNGEE. The CDR3 has 16 residues. These data come from a study of response to subunit inactivated influenza vaccine. Overall study findings and caveats: There was a suggestion from the authors that each seasonal influenza vaccination recruits few new T cells.

Material: CD4+ T cells sorted from PBMCs, obtained around 2 years after vaccination. The chain has TRBV9 and TRBJ1-3; perhaps TRBD1 as D (5 bases). This clonotype was obtained from a man between 45 and 75 years old who received an inactivated influenza vaccine. This CDR3 is CASSSRTQNSGNTIYF. DNA for the CDR3: TGTGCCAGCAGCTCAAGGACACAGAACTCTGGAAACACCATATATTTT.